Listed here are 7 T cell receptor beta chains from one sample, sequenced in a study of graft-versus-host responses after intestinal transplantation. The protocol was immunoSEQ multiplex PCR, while the TCRdb copy is restricted to in-frame clones and leaves out a portion. The repertoire holds roughly 90,000 clones, with about 87% as singletons. These receptors' antigens are unknown. Sequencing used unstimulated CD4+ T cells sorted from spleen or lymph node cells, obtained before transplant. These receptor sequences come from a human donor who was the organ donor for an intestinal transplant.

As for this clone: One junction end disagrees with the germline gene, perhaps due to a read error. The chain joins TRBV19 to TRBJ2-1, with 7 bases matching TRBD2. The CDR3 length is 18 residues. Germline loops: CDR1 LNHDA, CDR2 SQIVND (reference sequence). CDR3 in DNA: TGTGCCAGTAGTATGGGCCCTCGAGCGGGGTACTCCTCCAATGAGCAGTTCTTC. This sequence encodes CASSMGPRAGYSSNEQFF.

The chain links TRBV6-1 to TRBJ1-5; the match to TRBD1 covers 12 bases. This CDR3 contains 15 residues. Trimming removed 11 bases from V and 3 bases from J; junction bases left unmatched: 8. Germline-derived CDR1 and CDR2 are MNHNS and SASEGT. In nucleotides, the CDR3 is TGTGCCGGAGGGACAGGGGGCCCGTCCAATCAGCCCCAGCATTTT. Amino acid sequence: CAGGTGGPSNQPQHF.

This chain connects TRBV5-1 to TRBJ1-2; the D gene is possibly TRBD1 (5 bases). CDR1 is SGHRS, CDR2 YFSETQ, per germline. Trimming stripped 0 bases from V and 12 bases from J, with 6 bases between. The CDR3 has 10 residues. The CDR3 DNA reads TGCGCCAGCAGCTTGGGGGGGGACACCTTC. Its translation is CASSLGGDTF. The variable domain in full, completed from reference TRBV5-1 and TRBJ1-2, reads KAGVTQTPRYLIKTRGQQVTLSCSPISGHRSVSWYQQTPGQGLQFLFEYFSETQRNKGNFPGRFSGRQFSNSRSEMNVSTLELGDSALYLCASSLGGDTFGSGTRLTVV.

A single count supports this clone. The V and J genes are TRBV6-5 and TRBJ1-5; 7 bases agree with TRBD1. Unmatched junction bases numbered 11, after V lost 6 bases and J lost 6 bases. CDR3 length: 15 residues. Per germline, CDR1 MNHEY and CDR2 SVGAGI. CDR3 region: CASSPRERGRQPQHF. CDR3 coding DNA: TGTGCCAGCAGCCCTAGGGAAAGGGGGCGTCAGCCCCAGCATTTT.

The rearrangement joins TRBV7-2 to TRBJ1-1; D perhaps matches TRBD1 (5 bases). The CDR3 covers 13 residues. Trimming cost V 8 bases and J 1 base, with 11 bases left between them. Germline CDR1 is SGHTA and CDR2 is FQGNSA. Here the CDR3 DNA reads TGTGCCAGCGGCAGGGCGTCGAACACTGAAGCTTTCTTT. Translating gives CASGRASNTEAFF.

This chain links TRBV4-3 with TRBJ2-7; 9 bases align to TRBD1. CDR3 size: 16 residues. The V gene end was trimmed by 1 base and the J gene end by 6 bases; junction bases not matched to a gene: 10. The germline CDR1 and CDR2 sequences are LGHNA and YSLEER. The CDR3 sequence: CASSQVWGQGGGEQYF. The CDR3, as DNA: TGCGCCAGCAGCCAAGTGTGGGGACAGGGCGGTGGCGAGCAGTACTTC.

V gene TRBV6-1 combines with J gene TRBJ2-5; 10 bases map to TRBD1. The J call is in doubt because the DNA end fits TRBJ2-7 better. The CDR3 has 15 residues. Germline CDR1 MNHNS, CDR2 SASEGT. This CDR3 is CASTRLRQGAYEQYF. CDR3 nucleotide sequence: TGTGCCAGCACCCGCTTACGACAGGGGGCTTACGAGCAGTACTTC.